The sequence of this T cell receptor (beta chain) was determined in a study of CD8 T cells in ankylosing spondylitis. Whole-study findings and limits: Significant enrichment of disease-linked clones was reportedly seen in matched ankylosing spondylitis synovial fluid. There were earlier reports of some motif variants in reactive arthritis synovial fluid and blood. Seemingly distinctive of ankylosing spondylitis blood was a TCR beta motif formed by eight highly homologous variants. CD8+ cells made up the disease-linked clones, which were relatively rare in peripheral blood.

Turning to this clonotype: Its antigen is currently unknown.

Library preparation for TCR beta used quantitative 5'-RACE with molecular barcodes. MiXCR, applied by TCRdb to the 5' RACE reads, yields one record per CDR3 protein. The table shows about 500,000 distinct CDR3 sequences, with 9.5% to 15% occurring only once. The sequenced material came from blood, either unsorted or a sorted T cell fraction (not recorded which). The origin of this receptor is a male donor with ankylosing spondylitis.

The DNA of the CDR3 is TGTGCCAGTAGTTACCGGGGAGACAATCAGCCCCAGCATTTT. Its protein is CASSYRGDNQPQHF. The rearrangement joins TRBV19 to TRBJ1-5; D not certain. Germline V gene sequence: CDR1 LNHDA, CDR2 SQIVND (reference sequence). The CDR3 runs to 14 residues. Trimming left V 5 bases short and J 3 bases short, with 11 bases between.